A single sample gave rise to the 14 T cell receptor beta chains below, sequenced in a study of cytomegalovirus exposure and HLA in healthy donors. Primers: 60 Vbeta forward and 13 Jbeta reverse. Using immunoSEQ multiplex PCR, the repertoire was profiled, and TCRdb retains in-frame clones only, with some absent. Altogether roughly 100,000 clones are present, roughly 77% being singletons, with the ten largest covering about 9.4%. Sequences were obtained from PBMCs. All receptors derive from a human donor in good health.

Here the CDR3 reads CASSLMGVGARTEAFF. In DNA, the CDR3 is TGTGCCAGCAGTCTAATGGGTGTGGGGGCGCGCACTGAAGCTTTCTTT. The chain employs TRBV2 and TRBJ1-1, with D possibly TRBD1 on 6 matching bases. Trimming removed 5 bases from V and 4 bases from J, with 20 bases in between. This CDR3 has 16 residues. Germline CDR1 is SNHLY and CDR2 is FYNNEI.

The chain recombines TRBV11-2 with TRBJ2-7; weak D call: TRBD2 (6 bases). Germline-derived CDR1 and CDR2 are SGHAT and FQNNGV. This CDR3 contains 14 residues. Trimming removed 5 bases from V and 5 bases from J, with 16 bases in between. This chain's CDR3 is CASSLLTRGDEQYF. CDR3 DNA: TGTGCCAGCAGCCTCCTGACTAGGGGCGACGAGCAGTACTTC.

The chain recombines TRBV7-8 with TRBJ2-3, with 10 nucleotides matching TRBD1. Germline CDR1 SGHVS, CDR2 FQNEAQ. V gave up 5 bases and J gave up 6 bases; unmatched junction bases: 11. The CDR3 is 16 residues long. In DNA form, the CDR3 reads TGTGCCAGCAGCCCAAGGCAGGGACAGGGGTCCGATACGCAGTATTTT. Residues: CASSPRQGQGSDTQYF.

The chain uses TRBV18 and TRBJ2-4; 9 bases are shared with TRBD1. V was clipped by 2 bases and J by 9 bases; unmatched bases: 8. CDR3 size: 15 residues. Germline V gene data show CDR1 as KGHSH and CDR2 as LQKENI. The chain's CDR3 is CASSPTGGVVGIQYF. The CDR3 nucleotides are TGTGCCAGCTCACCAACAGGGGGCGTCGTAGGCATTCAGTACTTC.

The rearrangement uses TRBV19 and TRBJ2-1, with TRBD1 identical over 8 bases. The germline V gene encodes CDR1 LNHDA and CDR2 SQIVND (reference sequence). After removal of 7 bases from V and 6 bases from J, the junction contained 8 bases not matched to a gene. CDR3 length equals 14 residues. CDR3: CASTAITGGNEQFF. The DNA of the CDR3 is TGTGCCAGTACCGCGATCACAGGGGGCAATGAGCAGTTCTTC.

The rearrangement uses TRBV2 and TRBJ1-1; possibly TRBD1 for D (5 bases). CDR3 size: 13 residues. The ends were cut back, 6 bases at V and 11 bases at J, with 19 bases in the middle. Germline CDR1 SNHLY, CDR2 FYNNEI. CDR3: CASRRELLEGAFF. Here the CDR3 DNA reads TGTGCCAGCAGGCGGGAGCTCCTCGAGGGGGCTTTCTTT.

The chain joins TRBV2 to TRBJ2-5, with 7 bases fitting TRBD2. CDR3 length: 14 residues. The trim removed 6 bases at V and 2 bases at J, leaving 6 bases unmatched. The germline gives CDR1 SNHLY, CDR2 FYNNEI. CDR3 sequence (DNA): TGTGCCAGCAGCAAAATGGGGGGGCAAGAGACCCAGTACTTC. The encoded protein is CASSKMGGQETQYF.

The genes are TRBV4-3 and TRBJ1-3; the match to TRBD1 covers 7 bases. The CDR3 is 16 residues long. Germline assignment: CDR1 LGHNA and CDR2 YSLEER. With V trimmed by 5 bases and J by 4 bases, 11 bases remained unmatched. The CDR3 region has the DNA TGCGCCAGCAGCACCGGACAGGCCCCGGGGGGAAACACCATATATTTT. Encoded protein: CASSTGQAPGGNTIYF.

V is TRBV29-1 and J is TRBJ2-3; D gene ambiguous. CDR1 is SQVTM, CDR2 ANQGSEA, per germline. CDR3 size: 13 residues. V was pared by 3 bases and J by 4 bases, with 11 bases between. The chain's CDR3 is CSVEFRVADTQYF. The CDR3 nucleotides read TGCAGCGTTGAGTTCCGGGTGGCAGATACGCAGTATTTT.

The rearrangement joins TRBV11-1 to TRBJ2-7; D is unclear. The CDR3 runs 11 residues. The germline V and J ends were trimmed by 4 bases and 4 bases, with 5 bases remaining between them. The germline CDR1 and CDR2 sequences are SGHAT and FQDESV (reference sequence). This CDR3 is CASSSEYEQYF. The CDR3 DNA reads TGTGCCAGCAGCTCAGAATACGAGCAGTACTTC.

CDR3 DNA: TGTGCCAGTAGGGGGGGACAGTTTTTAGAGACCCAGTACTTC. It yields the protein CASRGGQFLETQYF. The chain is built from TRBV19 and TRBJ2-5, with D tentatively TRBD1 (7 bases). CDR1 is LNHDA and CDR2 is SQIVND in the germline V gene (reference sequence). V was cut by 6 bases and J by 4 bases, with 15 bases left in between. CDR3 length: 14 residues.

The genes are TRBV14 and TRBJ1-1, with a weak D call TRBD1 (6 bases). V was cut by 6 bases and J by 1 base, with 9 bases left in between. Germline-derived CDR1 and CDR2 are SGHDN and FVKESK. There are 13 residues in the CDR3. CDR3 nucleotide sequence: TGTGCCAGCAGGACAGGACCGAACACTGAAGCTTTCTTT. It is translated as CASRTGPNTEAFF. Complete variable domain (other parts from reference TRBV14 and TRBJ1-1): EAGVTQFPSHSVIEKGQTVTLRCDPISGHDNLYWYRRVMGKEIKFLLHFVKESKQDESGMPNNRFLAERTGGTYSTLKVQPAELEDSGVYFCASRTGPNTEAFFGQGTRLTVV.

This clone turned up a few times. The chain joins TRBV28 to TRBJ1-5; maybe TRBD1 (5 bases). The CDR3 extends over 15 amino acids. V lost 2 bases and J 2 bases, leaving 10 bases between the germline ends. The germline gives CDR1 MDHEN, CDR2 SYDVKM. The CDR3 region is CASSLQGGGNQPQHF. The CDR3 DNA is TGTGCCAGCAGTTTACAGGGCGGAGGCAATCAGCCCCAGCATTTT.

The CDR3 DNA is TGTGCCAGCAGTTTACTGCGGGGACAGGGCTACAATGAGCAGTTCTTC. It specifies CASSLLRGQGYNEQFF. The rearrangement uses TRBV28 and TRBJ2-1; TRBD1 matches 9 bases. CDR1 is MDHEN and CDR2 is SYDVKM in the germline V gene. V was clipped by 2 bases and J by 3 bases; unmatched bases: 5. The CDR3 covers 16 residues.